Each of the 21 T cell receptor beta chains below was sequenced from the same sample in a study of CD8 T cells in Susac syndrome. A quantity of about 0.5 to 1 ug RNA underwent reverse transcription using random hexamers. One entry per CDR3 protein results from TCRdb running MiXCR on the immunoSEQ multiplex PCR reads. Of some 260,000 distinct CDR3 sequences detected, about 85% appear once; the ten largest clones hold around 0.12%. The specimen was CD8+ T cells from PBMCs. The receptors shown here come from a human donor with multiple sclerosis.

V gene TRBV27 combines with J gene TRBJ2-6; a possible D gene is TRBD2 (6 bases). Looked up from germline, CDR1 is MNHEY and CDR2 is SMNVEV (reference sequence). Trimming took 6 bases from V and 4 from J, leaving 10 bases between them. The CDR3 totals 14 residues. This CDR3 is CASRSGVGANVLTF. In DNA form, the CDR3 reads TGTGCCAGCAGATCGGGGGTCGGGGCCAACGTCCTGACTTTC.

This chain joins TRBV28 and TRBJ2-1; TRBD2 matches 8 bases. J gave up 7 bases and V 6 bases, and 11 bases lay outside the gene matches. The CDR3 spans 15 residues. Germline V gives CDR1 MDHEN, CDR2 SYDVKM. Here the CDR3 DNA reads TGTGCCAGCAGCTCGAGCGGGGGCGGAGGAAATGAGCAGTTCTTC. This gives the protein CASSSSGGGGNEQFF.

The rearrangement links TRBV20-1 to TRBJ2-3; either TRBD1 or TRBD2 may fit D (5 bases each). From germline, CDR1 is DFQATT and CDR2 SNEGSKA (reference sequence). The CDR3 consists of 14 residues. With 5 bases removed from V and 6 bases from J, the gap between germline ends came to 18 bases. CDR3 in DNA: TGCAGTGCTGGAGGACTTGGGGGAGCTGATACGCAGTATTTT. It specifies CSAGGLGGADTQYF.

This clonotype was seen only a few times. The chain joins TRBV20-1 to TRBJ2-1; D is perhaps TRBD1 or TRBD2 (6 bases each). V shed 6 bases and J shed 7 bases, with 25 bases lying between them. Germline assignment: CDR1 DFQATT and CDR2 SNEGSKA (reference sequence). The CDR3 is made up of 16 amino acids. The CDR3 region has the DNA TGCAGTGCCACTATAAAGGGTCGGGAGAGGGGGAATGAGCAGTTCTTC. It encodes CSATIKGRERGNEQFF.

V usage is TRBV27 and J usage is TRBJ2-1; D not certain. This CDR3 is 12 amino acids long. Germline CDR1 MNHEY, CDR2 SMNVEV (reference sequence). The V and J ends lost 7 bases and 5 bases respectively, with 9 bases between them. CDR3: CASTEDHNEQFF. The CDR3 nucleotides are TGTGCCAGCACCGAGGACCACAATGAGCAGTTCTTC.

In this sample, this clonotype turned up once. The V call is TRBV20-1, the J call TRBJ2-7; 13 bases agree with TRBD2. Germline CDR1 DFQATT, CDR2 SNEGSKA (reference sequence). The length of the CDR3 is 15 residues. V gave up 5 bases and J gave up 2 bases; unmatched junction bases: 6. The CDR3 bases are TGCAGTGCTCCTACTAGCGGGAGGGTGACCTACGAGCAGTACTTC. Protein sequence: CSAPTSGRVTYEQYF.

The chain links TRBV29-1 to TRBJ2-1, with 12 bases matching TRBD2. The ends lost 1 base at V and 9 bases at J; junction bases unmatched: 4. CDR1 and CDR2 (germline): SQVTM, ANQGSEA. This CDR3 spans 14 amino acids. The CDR3 nucleotides are TGCAGCGTTGAAGGACTAGCGGGAGCCCCTGAGCAGTTCTTC. Encoded protein: CSVEGLAGAPEQFF.

This clonotype has only one observation. The chain couples TRBV15 to TRBJ1-3; D is possibly TRBD1 (6 bases). V lost 9 bases to trimming and J lost 4 bases, with 16 bases between them. The CDR3 consists of 14 residues. Germline CDR1 reads LNHNV; CDR2 reads YYDKDF (reference sequence). CDR3 residues: CATERRGYGNTIYF. The DNA of the CDR3 is TGTGCCACTGAGAGGAGGGGGTACGGAAACACCATATATTTT.

V gene TRBV7-8 combines with J gene TRBJ2-1; 12 bases agree with TRBD2. Trimming at V came to 5 bases and at J to 2 bases, leaving 4 bases not matched to a gene. The CDR3 consists of 16 residues. Germline CDR1 SGHVS, CDR2 FQNEAQ. As DNA, the CDR3 is TGTGCCAGCAGCCTACGGACTAGCGGGGCCTACAATGAGCAGTTCTTC. Amino acid sequence: CASSLRTSGAYNEQFF.

The chain joins TRBV27 to TRBJ2-1; 15 positions agree with TRBD2. The CDR3 totals 21 residues. Germline V lookup: CDR1 MNHEY, CDR2 SMNVEV (reference sequence). Trimming removed 10 bases from V and 0 bases from J; junction bases left unmatched: 19. The chain's CDR3 is CATHGAPSGLAGGGSYNEQFF. For the CDR3, the DNA is TGTGCCACCCATGGGGCACCTTCGGGACTAGCGGGAGGTGGCTCCTACAATGAGCAGTTCTTC.

The chain employs TRBV10-3 and TRBJ2-3; 7 nucleotides agree with TRBD1. The trim removed 11 bases at V and 4 bases at J, leaving 15 bases unmatched. The CDR3 has 15 amino acids. The V gene's germline CDR1 is ENHRY and CDR2 SYGVKD. The CDR3: CAVLKRGGASDTQYF. As DNA, the CDR3 is TGTGCCGTTCTAAAACGAGGGGGCGCATCAGATACGCAGTATTTT.

The rearrangement links TRBV9 to TRBJ2-3; the match to TRBD2 covers 8 bases. Germline V lookup: CDR1 SGDLS, CDR2 YYNGEE. V dropped 3 bases and J dropped 2; count of bases not matched to a gene: 14. This CDR3 contains 18 residues. The CDR3 coding sequence is TGTGCCAGCAGCGGCCCAAGACTAGCGCGTACCAACACAGATACGCAGTATTTT. Amino acids: CASSGPRLARTNTDTQYF.

The J gene is TRBJ2-7, the V gene TRBV9; 8 bases agree with TRBD2. V lost 0 bases to trimming and J lost 0 bases; unmatched junction nucleotides: 2. Per the germline V gene, CDR1 is SGDLS and CDR2 is YYNGEE. This CDR3 is built from 15 residues. The CDR3 DNA reads TGTGCCAGCAGCGTAGTAGCGGGAAGCTCCTACGAGCAGTACTTC. Translated: CASSVVAGSSYEQYF.

The rearrangement joins TRBV20-1 to TRBJ2-7, with a weak D call TRBD2 (5 bases). The CDR3 has 12 amino acids. CDR1 and CDR2 from the germline V gene are DFQATT and SNEGSKA (reference sequence). The V gene lost 4 bases and the J gene lost 7 bases, with 14 bases spanning the gap. The CDR3 nucleotides are TGCAGTGCTAAGGAGATTCGCGGGGAGCAGTACTTC. Its protein product is CSAKEIRGEQYF.

This clonotype turned up a few times. The gene calls are TRBV6-1 and TRBJ1-2; D might be TRBD1 (6 bases). V was clipped by 6 bases and J by 4 bases, with 12 bases between them. Germline V lookup: CDR1 MNHNS, CDR2 SASEGT. The CDR3 length is 13 residues. CDR3 amino acids: CASSLDSIYGYTF. The CDR3 DNA sequence: TGTGCCAGCAGCCTGGACAGTATCTATGGCTACACCTTC.

J is TRBJ2-3 and V is TRBV10-3, with D perhaps matching TRBD2 (5 bases). This CDR3 has 14 residues. V dropped 11 bases and J dropped 1 base, with 16 bases sitting between them. The germline gives CDR1 ENHRY, CDR2 SYGVKD. CDR3 residues: CAVLTLRGTDTQYF. For the CDR3, the DNA is TGTGCCGTCCTCACCTTGAGGGGCACAGATACGCAGTATTTT.

This rearrangement joins TRBV23-1 to TRBJ1-1; no definite D call. TRBV23-1 counts as an open reading frame of uncertain function. V lost 0 bases and J 7 bases, leaving 3 bases between the germline ends. The CDR3 length is 11 residues. The CDR3 protein is CASSQSGEAFF. The CDR3 DNA sequence: TGCGCCAGCAGTCAATCCGGTGAAGCTTTCTTT.

A note on this clonotype: Its ends do not fully match the called genes, so a read error is possible. The chain links TRBV27 to TRBJ2-7, with TRBD2 identical over 8 bases. This CDR3 is 17 amino acids long. From germline, CDR1 is MNHEY and CDR2 SMNVEV (reference sequence). The CDR3 DNA is TGTGCCAGCGGTTTACAGTCAGCGGGAGTTGTCCCCTACGAGCAGTACTTC. Translating gives CASGLQSAGVVPYEQYF.

V usage is TRBV9 and J usage is TRBJ2-1; D possibly uses TRBD1 or TRBD2 (5 bases each). The CDR3 is 14 amino acids. Germline V gene data show CDR1 as SGDLS and CDR2 as YYNGEE. The V end was cut by 4 bases, the J end by 10 bases, with 18 bases between. This CDR3 is CASSPSGTSFEQFF. The CDR3 DNA follows: TGTGCCAGCAGCCCCTCGGGGACGAGTTTCGAGCAGTTCTTC.

This rearrangement joins TRBV6-2 or TRBV6-3 to TRBJ2-3, with 11 positions matching TRBD2. Trimming took 0 bases from V and 0 from J; bases not matched to a gene: 5. This CDR3 is 18 amino acids long. The germline CDR1 and CDR2 sequences are MNHEY and SVGEGT. The CDR3 DNA is TGTGCCAGCAGTTACTCGCGGCTAGCGGGAGGTAGCACAGATACGCAGTATTTT. This translates into CASSYSRLAGGSTDTQYF.

This chain links TRBV12-3 or TRBV12-4 with TRBJ1-2; 7 positions match TRBD1. The junction had 9 bases not matched to a gene; V was cut back by 3 bases and J by 5 bases. The CDR3 has 15 residues. The CDR3 loop reads CASSFGQDLVYGYTF. The CDR3 region has the DNA TGTGCCAGCAGTTTCGGACAGGACCTCGTGTATGGCTACACCTTC.